These T cell receptor beta chains were read from a single sample in a study of blood T cell repertoires in COVID-19. Generated by immunoSEQ multiplex PCR, the TCRdb table keeps only in-frame clones and is missing some. The data hold 350,000 to 450,000 clones, with roughly 89% observed a single time. The sample was PBMCs or T cells enriched from blood (not recorded which). The receptors stem from a woman aged 25-40 years who had recovered from COVID-19. Both conserved end residues are part of each CDR3. D genes are given only for firm matches. Not all rows give a size; the values are once, few, many and, for expanded clones, a class.

J gene: TRBJ2-3
V gene: TRBV12-5
D gene: .
clone size: .
CDR3 protein: CASGLVGGGTDTQYF
CDR3 DNA: TGTGCTAGTGGTTTGGTGGGGGGAGGCACAGATACGCAGTATTTT

J gene: TRBJ1-2
V gene: TRBV5-1
D gene: .
clone size: .
CDR3 protein: CASSLERVHGYTF
CDR3 DNA: TGCGCCAGCAGCTTGGAGAGGGTCCATGGCTACACCTTC

J gene: TRBJ2-1
V gene: TRBV19
D gene: TRBD2
clone size: once
CDR3 protein: CASSIFSSGYNEQFF
CDR3 DNA: TGTGCCAGTAGTATATTTTCTAGCGGATACAATGAGCAGTTCTTC

J gene: TRBJ1-3
V gene: TRBV10-3
D gene: TRBD1
clone size: .
CDR3 protein: CATWPGQGASRAGNTIYF
CDR3 DNA: TGTGCCACCTGGCCGGGACAGGGGGCTTCACGGGCCGGAAACACCATATATTTT

J gene: TRBJ2-1
V gene: TRBV18
D gene: .
clone size: .
CDR3 protein: CASSPSNEQFF
CDR3 DNA: TGTGCCAGCTCACCGTCAAATGAGCAGTTCTTC

J gene: TRBJ1-1
V gene: TRBV19
D gene: .
clone size: .
CDR3 protein: CASSRQNMNTEAFF
CDR3 DNA: TGTGCCAGTAGTAGGCAGAACATGAACACTGAAGCTTTCTTT

J gene: TRBJ1-4
V gene: TRBV7-9
D gene: .
clone size: .
CDR3 protein: CASSLAARNSEKLFF
CDR3 DNA: TGTGCCAGCAGCTTAGCGGCGCGGAATTCTGAAAAACTGTTTTTT

J gene: TRBJ2-5
V gene: TRBV24-1
D gene: TRBD2
clone size: .
CDR3 protein: CATSVPGGKETQYF
CDR3 DNA: TGTGCCACCAGTGTCCCGGGGGGTAAAGAGACCCAGTACTTC

J gene: TRBJ2-5
V gene: TRBV11-2
D gene: TRBD2
clone size: .
CDR3 protein: CASSLDLPAGGETQYF
CDR3 DNA: TGTGCCAGCAGCTTAGATCTCCCAGCGGGAGGTGAGACCCAGTACTTC

J gene: TRBJ2-7
V gene: TRBV6-5
D gene: .
clone size: .
CDR3 protein: CASSSTNTYEQYF
CDR3 DNA: TGTGCCAGCAGTTCGACTAATACCTACGAGCAGTACTTC

J gene: TRBJ1-2
V gene: TRBV11-2
D gene: .
clone size: once
CDR3 protein: CASSPHTNYGYTF
CDR3 DNA: TGTGCCAGCAGTCCACACACTAACTATGGCTACACCTTC

J gene: TRBJ2-7
V gene: TRBV12-3/TRBV12-4
D gene: .
clone size: .
CDR3 protein: CASSLLPNNEQYF
CDR3 DNA: TGTGCCAGCAGTTTATTGCCTAATAACGAGCAGTACTTC

J gene: TRBJ2-7
V gene: TRBV7-9
D gene: TRBD2
clone size: .
CDR3 protein: CATSMGLDAYEQYF
CDR3 DNA: TGTGCCACCTCGATGGGACTAGACGCCTACGAGCAGTACTTC

J gene: TRBJ1-3
V gene: TRBV4-1
D gene: .
clone size: .
CDR3 protein: CASSQTSGGSGNTIYF
CDR3 DNA: TGCGCCAGCAGCCAGACCTCCGGGGGCTCTGGAAACACCATATATTTT

J gene: TRBJ2-7
V gene: TRBV7-9
D gene: TRBD1
clone size: .
CDR3 protein: CASSLGTGKEQYF
CDR3 DNA: TGTGCCAGCAGCTTGGGGACAGGTAAAGAGCAGTACTTC

J gene: TRBJ2-1
V gene: TRBV7-3
D gene: TRBD2
clone size: .
CDR3 protein: CASSLLAGAYNEQFF
CDR3 DNA: TGTGCCAGCAGCCTGCTAGCGGGGGCCTACAATGAGCAGTTCTTC

J gene: TRBJ2-7
V gene: TRBV30
D gene: TRBD1
clone size: .
CDR3 protein: CAWETGGYEQYF
CDR3 DNA: TGTGCCTGGGAAACAGGGGGGTACGAGCAGTACTTC

J gene: TRBJ2-3
V gene: TRBV3-1/TRBV3-2
D gene: .
clone size: .
CDR3 protein: CASTYLASTDTQYF
CDR3 DNA: TGTGCCAGCACATATTTGGCCAGCACAGATACGCAGTATTTT

J gene: TRBJ2-7
V gene: TRBV28
D gene: .
clone size: once
CDR3 protein: CASSPRAGGTISYEQYF
CDR3 DNA: TGTGCCAGCAGCCCCCGGGCGGGCGGGACGATCTCCTACGAGCAGTACTTC

J gene: TRBJ1-2
V gene: TRBV30
D gene: TRBD1
clone size: .
CDR3 protein: CAWKQGFGNYGYTF
CDR3 DNA: TGTGCCTGGAAACAGGGGTTCGGCAACTATGGCTACACCTTC

J gene: TRBJ2-7
V gene: TRBV28
D gene: .
clone size: .
CDR3 protein: CASSLETNYEQYF
CDR3 DNA: TGTGCCAGCAGTTTAGAGACAAACTACGAGCAGTACTTC

J gene: TRBJ2-1
V gene: TRBV6-2/TRBV6-3
D gene: TRBD1
clone size: few
CDR3 protein: CASSRTGGSYNEQFF
CDR3 DNA: TGTGCCAGCAGTCGAACAGGGGGGTCCTACAATGAGCAGTTCTTC

J gene: TRBJ2-2
V gene: TRBV12-3/TRBV12-4
D gene: .
clone size: .
CDR3 protein: CATPTDNTGELFF
CDR3 DNA: TGTGCCACCCCCACTGATAACACCGGGGAGCTGTTTTTT

J gene: TRBJ1-3
V gene: TRBV6-5
D gene: .
clone size: .
CDR3 protein: CASTRGSGNTIYF
CDR3 DNA: TGTGCCAGCACTCGGGGCTCTGGAAACACCATATATTTT

J gene: TRBJ1-1
V gene: TRBV6-6
D gene: .
clone size: .
CDR3 protein: CASSYTPAPNTEAFF
CDR3 DNA: TGTGCCAGCAGTTACACACCCGCCCCGAACACTGAAGCTTTCTTT

J gene: TRBJ1-3
V gene: TRBV6-1
D gene: .
clone size: once
CDR3 protein: CASSEEADGNTIYF
CDR3 DNA: TGTGCCAGCAGTGAGGAGGCAGATGGAAACACCATATATTTT

J gene: TRBJ2-5
V gene: TRBV5-1
D gene: .
clone size: .
CDR3 protein: CASSLGREKETQYF
CDR3 DNA: TGCGCCAGCAGCTTGGGACGGGAAAAAGAGACCCAGTACTTC

J gene: TRBJ1-2
V gene: TRBV9
D gene: .
clone size: .
CDR3 protein: CASSSGGRIYGYTF
CDR3 DNA: TGTGCCAGCAGCTCCGGGGGGCGGATCTATGGCTACACCTTC

J gene: TRBJ2-7
V gene: TRBV11-2
D gene: TRBD1
clone size: .
CDR3 protein: CASSQDRRVHEQYF
CDR3 DNA: TGTGCCAGCAGCCAGGACAGGAGAGTACACGAGCAGTACTTC

J gene: TRBJ1-4
V gene: TRBV5-6
D gene: TRBD1
clone size: .
CDR3 protein: CASSKERGGFGEKLFF
CDR3 DNA: TGTGCCAGCAGCAAGGAGAGAGGGGGCTTTGGCGAAAAACTGTTTTTT

J gene: TRBJ2-1
V gene: TRBV4-3
D gene: TRBD2
clone size: few
CDR3 protein: CASSQGLAGASSYNEQFF
CDR3 DNA: TGCGCCAGCAGCCAAGGACTAGCGGGGGCGAGCTCCTACAATGAGCAGTTCTTC

J gene: TRBJ2-5
V gene: TRBV12-5
D gene: .
clone size: .
CDR3 protein: CASGATGLETQYF
CDR3 DNA: TGTGCTAGTGGCGCTACAGGATTAGAGACCCAGTACTTC

J gene: TRBJ2-3
V gene: TRBV27
D gene: TRBD2
clone size: .
CDR3 protein: CASRRLAEDTDTQYF
CDR3 DNA: TGTGCCAGCAGACGACTAGCGGAAGACACAGATACGCAGTATTTT

J gene: TRBJ1-1
V gene: TRBV5-1
D gene: .
clone size: .
CDR3 protein: CASSLGTLSTEAFF
CDR3 DNA: TGCGCCAGCAGCTTGGGTACCCTGAGCACTGAAGCTTTCTTT

J gene: TRBJ2-3
V gene: TRBV30
D gene: .
clone size: .
CDR3 protein: CAWSLGAGGTDTQYF
CDR3 DNA: TGTGCCTGGAGTTTGGGGGCCGGTGGCACAGATACGCAGTATTTT

J gene: TRBJ2-2
V gene: TRBV6-5
D gene: .
clone size: .
CDR3 protein: CASLGDGGNTGELFF
CDR3 DNA: TGTGCCAGCCTTGGAGACGGGGGGAACACCGGGGAGCTGTTTTTT

J gene: TRBJ1-3
V gene: TRBV28
D gene: .
clone size: .
CDR3 protein: CASSLGGSGNTIYF
CDR3 DNA: TGTGCCAGCAGTTTGGGGGGGTCTGGAAACACCATATATTTT